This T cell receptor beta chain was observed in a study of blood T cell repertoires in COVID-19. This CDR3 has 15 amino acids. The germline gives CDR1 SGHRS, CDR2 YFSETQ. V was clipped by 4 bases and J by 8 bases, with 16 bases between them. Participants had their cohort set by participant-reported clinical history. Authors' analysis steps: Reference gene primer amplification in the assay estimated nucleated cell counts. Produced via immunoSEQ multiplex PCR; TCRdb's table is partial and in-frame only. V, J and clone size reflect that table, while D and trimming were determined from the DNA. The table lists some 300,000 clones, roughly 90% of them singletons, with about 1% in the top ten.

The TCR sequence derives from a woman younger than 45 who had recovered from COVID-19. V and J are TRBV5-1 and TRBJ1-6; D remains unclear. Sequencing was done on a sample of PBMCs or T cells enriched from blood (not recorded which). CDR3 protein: CASSRSGFGDSPLHF. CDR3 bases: TGCGCCAGCAGCCGATCGGGATTTGGGGATTCACCCCTCCACTTT.